This T cell receptor beta chain comes out of a study of shared clonotypes between healthy human individuals. All of the donors resided in Nashville, Tennessee, and each was a Caucasian adult. Regarding the study as a whole: Naive subsets typically showed greater estimated richness than memory subsets. Relative to their counterparts shared across all four donors, non-shared clonotypes exhibited diminished generation probabilities.

This clone was detected a few times. Antigen specificity is unknown. Only in-frame clones appear in the TCRdb table, and some are missing; sequencing was by immunoSEQ multiplex PCR. This table has 2.3 million or so clones, 93% appearing once. Sequences were obtained from naive CD4+ T cells from PBMCs. Specified subset: CD45RA+ positively selected. The TCR sequence derives from a man aged 18 to 29 in good health. Some clones in this sample may be carry-over from other donors' samples.

CDR3 DNA: TGTGCCTGGGATGACAGGGGCCCTGAAGCTTTCTTT. Residues: CAWDDRGPEAFF. The rearrangement links TRBV30 to TRBJ1-1; 8 nucleotides line up with TRBD1. The CDR3 has 12 amino acids. CDR1 GTSNPN and CDR2 SVGIG come from the germline V gene (reference sequence). V dropped 5 bases and J dropped 6; count of bases not matched to a gene: 5.